This T cell receptor (beta chain) was recovered during a study of CD4 T cells in relation to SARS-CoV-2 and coronaviruses. Study-wide context: After nine to eleven days of antigen culture, PBMC TCR beta CDR3s were sequenced. Negative control cultures got HIV-1 Nef peptides or no peptide.

Unexposed donor CD4+ T cells date from 2011-2018, before the COVID-19 pandemic. CD4+ T cells were isolated from the cells after around 9 days of culture. As cell numbers allowed, unexposed-donor CD4+ T cells faced SARS-CoV-2 S/N and four cold-coronavirus spikes. Fresh IL-2 medium replaced half the medium on days 3 and 7. In the case of this clone: Its antigen remains unknown.

Measured with immunoSEQ multiplex PCR; TCRdb has only the in-frame clones, and not every one. This sample has more than 20,000 clones, with roughly 76% found just once. Trimming removed 4 bases at V and 1 base at J, with 9 bases between. CDR1 SGHRS and CDR2 YFSETQ come from the germline V gene. The CDR3 has 14 amino acids. The source of this sequence is a human donor in good health. Material for sequencing was CD4+ T cells from PBMCs, cultured in vitro. This chain joins TRBV5-1 and TRBJ1-5, with D unclear. CDR3 sequence: CASSEGGSNQPQHF. CDR3 coding DNA: TGCGCCAGCAGCGAGGGTGGCAGCAATCAGCCCCAGCATTTT.